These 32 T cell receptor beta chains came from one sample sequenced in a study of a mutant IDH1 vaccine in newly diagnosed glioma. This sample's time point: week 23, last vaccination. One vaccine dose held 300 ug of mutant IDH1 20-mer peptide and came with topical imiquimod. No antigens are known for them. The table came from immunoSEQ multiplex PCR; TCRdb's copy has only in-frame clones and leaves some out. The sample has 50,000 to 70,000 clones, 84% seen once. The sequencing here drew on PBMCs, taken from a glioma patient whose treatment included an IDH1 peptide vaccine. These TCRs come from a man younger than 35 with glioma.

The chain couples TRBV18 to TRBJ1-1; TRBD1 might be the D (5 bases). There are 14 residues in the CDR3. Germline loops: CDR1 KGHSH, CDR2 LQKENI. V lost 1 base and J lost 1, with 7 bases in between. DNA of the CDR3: TGTGCCAGCTCACCACAGGGGTCGAACACTGAAGCTTTCTTT. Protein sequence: CASSPQGSNTEAFF. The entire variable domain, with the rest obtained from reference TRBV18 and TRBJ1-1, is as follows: NAGVMQNPRHLVRRRGQEARLRCSPMKGHSHVYWYRQLPEEGLKFMVYLQKENIIDESGMPKERFSAEFPKEGPSILRIQQVVRGDSAAYFCASSPQGSNTEAFFGQGTRLTVV.

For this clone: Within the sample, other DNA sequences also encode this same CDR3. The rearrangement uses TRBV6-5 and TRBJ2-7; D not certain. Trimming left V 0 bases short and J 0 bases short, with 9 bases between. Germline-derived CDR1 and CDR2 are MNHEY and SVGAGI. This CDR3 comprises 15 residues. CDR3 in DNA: TGTGCCAGCAGTTACTCGGGCGGAAGCTCCTACGAGCAGTACTTC. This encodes CASSYSGGSSYEQYF.

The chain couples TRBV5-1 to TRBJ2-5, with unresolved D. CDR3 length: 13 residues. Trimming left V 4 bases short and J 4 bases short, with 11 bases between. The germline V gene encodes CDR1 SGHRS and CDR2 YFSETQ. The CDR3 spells CASSPGIRETQYF. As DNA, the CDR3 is TGCGCCAGCAGCCCCGGTATTAGAGAGACCCAGTACTTC.

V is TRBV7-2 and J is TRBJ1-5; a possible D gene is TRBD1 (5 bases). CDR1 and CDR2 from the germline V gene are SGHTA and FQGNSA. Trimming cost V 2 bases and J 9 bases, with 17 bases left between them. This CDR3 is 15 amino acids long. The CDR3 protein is CASSLLWGVGRPQHF. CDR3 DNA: TGTGCCAGCAGCTTACTATGGGGGGTGGGTCGGCCCCAGCATTTT. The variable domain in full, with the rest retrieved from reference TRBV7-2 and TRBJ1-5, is GAGVSQSPSNKVTEKGKDVELRCDPISGHTALYWYRQSLGQGLEFLIYFQGNSAPDKSGLPSDRFSAERTGGSVSTLTIQRTQQEDSAVYLCASSLLWGVGRPQHFGDGTRLSIL.

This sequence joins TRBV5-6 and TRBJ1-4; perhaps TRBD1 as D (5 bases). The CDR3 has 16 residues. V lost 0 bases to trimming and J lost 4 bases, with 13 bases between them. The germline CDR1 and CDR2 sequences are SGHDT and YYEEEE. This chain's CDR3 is CASSLGVGTYNEKLFF. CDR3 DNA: TGTGCCAGCAGCTTGGGAGTTGGGACCTATAATGAAAAACTGTTTTTT.

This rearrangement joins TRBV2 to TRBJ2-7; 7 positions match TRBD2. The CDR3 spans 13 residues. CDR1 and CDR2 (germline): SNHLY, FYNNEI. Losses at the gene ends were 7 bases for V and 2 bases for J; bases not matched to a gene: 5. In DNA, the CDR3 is TGTGCCAGCAAGCGGGACCGACCCTACGAGCAGTACTTC. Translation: CASKRDRPYEQYF.

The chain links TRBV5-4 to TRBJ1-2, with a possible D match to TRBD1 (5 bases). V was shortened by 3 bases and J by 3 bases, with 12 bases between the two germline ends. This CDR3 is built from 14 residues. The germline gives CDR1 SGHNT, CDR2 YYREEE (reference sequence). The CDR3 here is CASSYQGGYYGYTF. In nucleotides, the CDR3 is TGTGCCAGCAGCTACCAGGGAGGGTACTATGGCTACACCTTC.

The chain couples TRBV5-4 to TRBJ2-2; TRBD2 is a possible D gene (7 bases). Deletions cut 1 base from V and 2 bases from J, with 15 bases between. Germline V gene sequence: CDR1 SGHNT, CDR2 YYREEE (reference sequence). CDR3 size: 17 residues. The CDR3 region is CASSLLRGGGNTGELFF. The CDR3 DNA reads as TGTGCCAGCAGCTTGTTGAGGGGGGGCGGAAACACCGGGGAGCTGTTTTTT.

CDR3 protein: CACTSHLYGNTIYF. Here the CDR3 DNA reads TGTGCCTGTACAAGTCACCTCTACGGAAACACCATATATTTT. The chain employs TRBV19 and TRBJ1-3; D is unresolved. Per germline, CDR1 LNHDA and CDR2 SQIVND (reference sequence). This CDR3 has 14 residues. V dropped 11 bases and J dropped 4 bases, with 18 bases sitting between them.

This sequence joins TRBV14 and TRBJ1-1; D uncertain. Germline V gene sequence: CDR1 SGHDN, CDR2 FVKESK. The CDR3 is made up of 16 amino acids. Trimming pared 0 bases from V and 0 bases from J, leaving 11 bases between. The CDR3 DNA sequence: TGTGCCAGCAGCCAAGATAGAGCGACGGTGAACACTGAAGCTTTCTTT. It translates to CASSQDRATVNTEAFF.

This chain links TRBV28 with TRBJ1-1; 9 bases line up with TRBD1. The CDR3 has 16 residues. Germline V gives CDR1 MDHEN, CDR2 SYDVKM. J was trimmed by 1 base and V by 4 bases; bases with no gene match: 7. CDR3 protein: CASSSLQGAGNTEAFF. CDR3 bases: TGTGCCAGCAGTTCCTTACAGGGGGCAGGGAACACTGAAGCTTTCTTT.

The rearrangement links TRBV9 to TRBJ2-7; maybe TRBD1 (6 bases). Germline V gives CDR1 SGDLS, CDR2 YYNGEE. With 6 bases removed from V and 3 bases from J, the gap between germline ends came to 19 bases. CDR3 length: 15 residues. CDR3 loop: CASTQGAGDLYEQYF. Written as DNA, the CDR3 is TGTGCCAGCACCCAAGGGGCAGGGGACCTCTACGAGCAGTACTTC.

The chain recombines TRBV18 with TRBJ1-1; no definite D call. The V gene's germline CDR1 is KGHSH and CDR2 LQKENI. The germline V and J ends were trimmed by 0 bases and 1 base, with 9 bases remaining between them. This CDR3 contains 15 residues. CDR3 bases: TGTGCCAGCTCACCACCGGGAGCATGGAACACTGAAGCTTTCTTT. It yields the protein CASSPPGAWNTEAFF.

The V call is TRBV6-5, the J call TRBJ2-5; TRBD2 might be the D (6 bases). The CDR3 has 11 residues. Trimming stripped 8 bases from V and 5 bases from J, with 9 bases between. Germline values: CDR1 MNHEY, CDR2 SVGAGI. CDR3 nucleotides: TGTGCCAGCGTTCGGGGGGAGACCCAGTACTTC. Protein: CASVRGETQYF.

Here the CDR3 reads CASSPGQYSNQPQHF. The CDR3 DNA is TGTGCCAGCAGCCCGGGACAGTATAGCAATCAGCCCCAGCATTTT. This chain joins TRBV28 and TRBJ1-5, with 7 positions matching TRBD1. This CDR3 comprises 15 residues. The V and J ends lost 6 bases and 0 bases, in that order; junction bases with no gene match: 5. Germline V gives CDR1 MDHEN, CDR2 SYDVKM.

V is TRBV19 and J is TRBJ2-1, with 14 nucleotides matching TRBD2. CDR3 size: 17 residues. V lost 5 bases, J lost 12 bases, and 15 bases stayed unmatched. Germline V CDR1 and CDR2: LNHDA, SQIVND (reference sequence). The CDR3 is CASSSGLAGGFFWVQFF. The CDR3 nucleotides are TGTGCCAGTAGTTCCGGACTAGCGGGGGGCTTTTTTTGGGTGCAGTTCTTC.

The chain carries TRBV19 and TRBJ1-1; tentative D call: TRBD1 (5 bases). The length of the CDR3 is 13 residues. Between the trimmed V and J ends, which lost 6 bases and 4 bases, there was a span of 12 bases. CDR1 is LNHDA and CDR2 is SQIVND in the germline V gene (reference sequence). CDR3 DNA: TGTGCCAGTAGCTCGGGACGGAGCACTGAAGCTTTCTTT. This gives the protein CASSSGRSTEAFF.

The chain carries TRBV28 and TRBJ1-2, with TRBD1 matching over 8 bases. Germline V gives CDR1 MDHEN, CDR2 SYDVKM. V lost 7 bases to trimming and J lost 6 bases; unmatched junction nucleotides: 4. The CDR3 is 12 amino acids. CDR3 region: CASIRQGNGYTF. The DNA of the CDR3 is TGTGCCAGCATCAGACAGGGGAATGGCTACACCTTC.

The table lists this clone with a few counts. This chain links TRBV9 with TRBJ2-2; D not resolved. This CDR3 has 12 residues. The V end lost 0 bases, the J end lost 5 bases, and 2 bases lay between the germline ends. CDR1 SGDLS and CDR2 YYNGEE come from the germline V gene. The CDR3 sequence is CASSVDTGELFF. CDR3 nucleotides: TGTGCCAGCAGCGTAGATACCGGGGAGCTGTTTTTT.

This CDR3 reads CASSHGLTGMGEQFF. The CDR3 bases are TGCGCCAGCAGCCACGGGCTAACAGGGATGGGTGAGCAGTTCTTC. This chain uses TRBV4-1 with TRBJ2-1; TRBD1 is a possible D gene (6 bases). Per the germline V gene, CDR1 is MGHRA and CDR2 is YSYEKL. Between the trimmed V and J ends, which lost 3 bases and 9 bases, there was a span of 18 bases. This CDR3 has 15 amino acids.

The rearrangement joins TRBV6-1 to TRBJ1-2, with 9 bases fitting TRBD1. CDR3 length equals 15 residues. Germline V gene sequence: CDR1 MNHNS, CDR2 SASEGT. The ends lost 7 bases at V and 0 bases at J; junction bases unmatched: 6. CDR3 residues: CASIWGTGTNYGYTF. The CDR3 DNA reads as TGTGCCAGCATCTGGGGGACAGGGACTAACTATGGCTACACCTTC.

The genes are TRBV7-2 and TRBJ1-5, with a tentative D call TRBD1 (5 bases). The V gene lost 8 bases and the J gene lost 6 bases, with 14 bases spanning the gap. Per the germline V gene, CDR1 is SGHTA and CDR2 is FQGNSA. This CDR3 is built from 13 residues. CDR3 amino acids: CASRGEVGQPQHF. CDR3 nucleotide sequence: TGTGCCAGCCGAGGGGAAGTAGGTCAGCCCCAGCATTTT.

The CDR3 spells CASSIGTGGQPQHF. The CDR3 DNA reads as TGTGCCAGTAGTATAGGGACAGGGGGCCAGCCCCAGCATTTT. V gene TRBV19 combines with J gene TRBJ1-5; 11 bases fit TRBD1. The CDR3 is 14 amino acids. Trimming cost V 1 base and J 7 bases; bases outside gene matches: 0. Germline V gene lookup returns CDR1 LNHDA and CDR2 SQIVND (reference sequence).

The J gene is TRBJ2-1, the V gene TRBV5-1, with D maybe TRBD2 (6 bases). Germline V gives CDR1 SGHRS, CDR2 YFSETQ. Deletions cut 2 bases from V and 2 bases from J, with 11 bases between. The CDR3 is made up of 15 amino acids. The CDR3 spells CASSLPKRAYNEQFF. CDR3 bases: TGCGCCAGCAGCTTACCGAAGCGGGCCTACAATGAGCAGTTCTTC.

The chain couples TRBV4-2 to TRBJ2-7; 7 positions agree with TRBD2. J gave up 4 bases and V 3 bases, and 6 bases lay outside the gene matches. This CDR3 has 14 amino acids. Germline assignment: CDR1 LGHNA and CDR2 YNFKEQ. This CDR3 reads CASSQTGSGYEQYF. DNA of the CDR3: TGTGCCAGCAGCCAGACCGGTAGCGGGTACGAGCAGTACTTC.

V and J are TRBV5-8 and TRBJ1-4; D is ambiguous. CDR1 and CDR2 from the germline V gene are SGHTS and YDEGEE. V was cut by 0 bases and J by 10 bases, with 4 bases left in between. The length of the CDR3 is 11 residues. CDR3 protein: CASSLEGKLFF. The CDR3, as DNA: TGTGCCAGCAGCTTGGAGGGAAAACTGTTTTTT.

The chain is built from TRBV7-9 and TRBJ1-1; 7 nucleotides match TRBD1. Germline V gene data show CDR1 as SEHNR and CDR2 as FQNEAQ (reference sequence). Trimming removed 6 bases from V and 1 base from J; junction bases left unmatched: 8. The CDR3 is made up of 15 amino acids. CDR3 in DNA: TGTGCCAGCAGATATCCGGGACAGAAGAACACTGAAGCTTTCTTT. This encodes CASRYPGQKNTEAFF.

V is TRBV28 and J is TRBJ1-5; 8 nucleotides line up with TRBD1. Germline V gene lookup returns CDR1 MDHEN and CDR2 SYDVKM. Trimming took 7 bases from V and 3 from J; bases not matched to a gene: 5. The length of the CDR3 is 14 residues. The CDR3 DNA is TGTGCCAGCACCCCGGGACAGGCCAATCAGCCCCAGCATTTT. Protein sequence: CASTPGQANQPQHF.

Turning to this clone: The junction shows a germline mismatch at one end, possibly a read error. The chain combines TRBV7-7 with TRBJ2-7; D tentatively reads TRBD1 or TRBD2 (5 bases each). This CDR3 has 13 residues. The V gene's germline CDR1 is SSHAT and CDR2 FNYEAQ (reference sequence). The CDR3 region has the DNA TGTGCTAGCAGCCAGGGAGAGTCCTACGAGCAGTACTTC. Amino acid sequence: CASSQGESYEQYF.

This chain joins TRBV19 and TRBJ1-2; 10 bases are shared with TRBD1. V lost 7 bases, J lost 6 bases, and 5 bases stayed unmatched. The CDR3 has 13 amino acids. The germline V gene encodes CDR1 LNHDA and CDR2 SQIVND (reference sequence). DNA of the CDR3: TGTGCCAGTACCCCGACAGGGGGCGATGGCTACACCTTC. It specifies CASTPTGGDGYTF. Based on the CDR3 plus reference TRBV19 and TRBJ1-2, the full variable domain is DGGITQSPKYLFRKEGQNVTLSCEQNLNHDAMYWYRQDPGQGLRLIYYSQIVNDFQKGDIAEGYSVSREKKESFPLTVTSAQKNPTAFYLCASTPTGGDGYTFGSGTRLTVV.

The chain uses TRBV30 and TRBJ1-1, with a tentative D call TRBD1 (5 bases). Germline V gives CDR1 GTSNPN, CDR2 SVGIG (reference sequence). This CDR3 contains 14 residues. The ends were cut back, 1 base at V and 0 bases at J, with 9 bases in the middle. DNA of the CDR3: TGTGCCTGGAGTGCGGGGCCTATGAACACTGAAGCTTTCTTT. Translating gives CAWSAGPMNTEAFF.

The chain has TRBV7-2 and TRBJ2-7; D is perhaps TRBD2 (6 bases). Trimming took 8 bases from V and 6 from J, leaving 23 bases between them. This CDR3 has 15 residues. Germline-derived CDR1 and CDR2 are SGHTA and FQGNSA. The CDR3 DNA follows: TGTGCCAGCCGTCCGGCTTGGGACTCAACCGGCGAGCAGTACTTC. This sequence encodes CASRPAWDSTGEQYF.